The clone carrying this TCR beta chain has at least ten counts. Its matching antigen is unknown. From the reads, TCRdb called clonotypes with MiXCR, one entry per CDR3 protein. Among about 120,000 distinct CDR3 sequences listed, 10% were seen once. CDR3 length: 17 amino acids. V was pared by 3 bases and J by 6 bases, with 8 bases of the junction left unmatched. CDR1 and CDR2 from the germline V gene are SGHVS and FQNEAQ. This sample is part of a study of T cell repertoires in cytomegalovirus infection. Study overall: Signatures in public TCR beta sequences pointed to both CMV infection and matching HLA type.

The chain employs TRBV7-8 and TRBJ2-2, with TRBD2 identical over 12 bases. The TCR comes from a human donor in good health (CMV status not recorded). Some clones in this sample may be carry-over from other donors' samples. The sample consisted of PBMCs, sequenced either directly or after in vitro stimulation (not recorded which). For the CDR3, the DNA is TGTGCCAGCAGCTTTCTAGCGGGAGGGCCAATTTCCGGGGAGCTGTTTTTT. Translated, it gives CASSFLAGGPISGELFF.